Each of the 26 T cell receptor beta chains below was sequenced from the same sample in a study of shared clonotypes between healthy human individuals. Selected positively for CCR7 and CD45RO-negative, naive CD8 cells excluded terminally differentiated effector memory CD45RA+ cells. Libraries were prepared by immunoSEQ multiplex PCR; TCRdb keeps only in-frame clonotypes and omits some of them. Seen here are 2 million to 2.5 million clones, approximately 94% observed once, and the top ten hold 0.9% to 1.4%. Sample: naive CD8+ T cells sorted from blood. The origin of the receptors is a young man in good health.

The CDR3 sequence is CASSWGTVYEQYF. The DNA of the CDR3 is TGTGCCAGCAGCTGGGGGACAGTCTACGAGCAGTACTTC. The chain joins TRBV5-4 to TRBJ2-7; TRBD1 aligns across 7 bases. The trim removed 3 bases at V and 3 bases at J, leaving 3 bases unmatched. Germline loops: CDR1 SGHNT, CDR2 YYREEE (reference sequence). The CDR3 totals 13 residues.

The chain links TRBV2 to TRBJ1-5, with TRBD1 matching 7 bases. Germline trimming cut 3 bases from V and 3 bases from J; bases unmatched to any gene: 14. Germline-derived CDR1 and CDR2 are SNHLY and FYNNEI. The CDR3 has 18 amino acids. CDR3 protein: CASSDPWGTDKINQPQHF. In DNA form, the CDR3 reads TGTGCCAGCAGTGACCCCTGGGGGACAGATAAAATCAATCAGCCCCAGCATTTT.

The chain joins TRBV2 to TRBJ2-5, with 7 positions matching TRBD1. The CDR3 contains 14 residues. CDR1 and CDR2 from the germline V gene are SNHLY and FYNNEI. Trimming took 7 bases from V and 1 from J; bases not matched to a gene: 6. The CDR3 region is CASKIQGFQETQYF. CDR3 DNA sequence: TGTGCCAGCAAGATACAGGGGTTCCAAGAGACCCAGTACTTC. The entire variable domain, with the rest obtained from reference TRBV2 and TRBJ2-5, is as follows: EPEVTQTPSHQVTQMGQEVILRCVPISNHLYFYWYRQILGQKVEFLVSFYNNEISEKSEIFDDQFSVERPDGSNFTLKIRSTKLEDSAMYFCASKIQGFQETQYFGPGTRLLVL.

The rearrangement uses TRBV4-1 and TRBJ2-7, with 9 positions matching TRBD2. The CDR3 sequence is 16 residues long. Germline CDR1 reads MGHRA; CDR2 reads YSYEKL. Germline trimming cut 2 bases from V and 1 base from J; bases unmatched to any gene: 6. CDR3 sequence reads: CASSQTRREGSYEQYF. CDR3 in DNA: TGCGCCAGCAGCCAAACCCGGCGGGAGGGATCCTACGAGCAGTACTTC.

V and J are TRBV7-9 and TRBJ2-7; TRBD1 aligns across 7 bases. The germline gives CDR1 SEHNR, CDR2 FQNEAQ (reference sequence). Trimming cost V 5 bases and J 2 bases; bases outside gene matches: 9. CDR3 length: 15 residues. CDR3 protein: CASSPGQDATYEQYF. The CDR3 DNA is TGTGCCAGCAGCCCAGGACAGGACGCTACCTACGAGCAGTACTTC.

The chain employs TRBV4-1 and TRBJ2-7, with 7 bases aligning to TRBD1. Trimming at V came to 5 bases and at J to 0 bases, leaving 7 bases not matched to a gene. The CDR3 sequence is 15 residues long. In germline, CDR1 is MGHRA, CDR2 YSYEKL. In nucleotides, the CDR3 is TGCGCCAGCAGCTTTAAGACAGGGAGCTCCTACGAGCAGTACTTC. Protein: CASSFKTGSSYEQYF.

The chain links TRBV2 to TRBJ1-2, with D perhaps matching TRBD1 (5 bases). Germline V gene lookup returns CDR1 SNHLY and CDR2 FYNNEI. This CDR3 is built from 14 residues. Trimming removed 1 base at V and 4 bases at J, with 10 bases between. This chain's CDR3 is CASSEVEGRYGYTF. The DNA of the CDR3 is TGTGCCAGCAGTGAAGTGGAGGGGCGCTATGGCTACACCTTC.

The rearrangement links TRBV6-5 to TRBJ2-7; TRBD2 is a possible D gene (6 bases). CDR1 and CDR2 from the germline V gene are MNHEY and SVGAGI. Trimming shortened V by 2 bases and J by 7 bases, and 15 bases separated the two germline ends. The CDR3 runs 14 residues. In DNA form, the CDR3 reads TGTGCCAGCAGTTACGGAGCGGGCCTAGGAGAGCAGTACTTC. This sequence encodes CASSYGAGLGEQYF.

The chain employs TRBV19 and TRBJ1-5, with TRBD1 as a possible D gene (6 bases). The CDR3 is 16 residues long. The germline V gene has CDR1 LNHDA and CDR2 SQIVND (reference sequence). V was cut by 1 base and J by 9 bases, with 19 bases left in between. CDR3 sequence (DNA): TGTGCCAGTAGTATAGTGGGGGGCCAGGGCCTCCCGCCCCAGCATTTT. Translated: CASSIVGGQGLPPQHF.

The V call is TRBV9, the J call TRBJ2-1; 14 positions match TRBD2. Per germline, CDR1 SGDLS and CDR2 YYNGEE. V lost 4 bases, J lost 3 bases, and 6 bases stayed unmatched. The CDR3 extends over 17 amino acids. The CDR3 DNA reads as TGTGCCAGCAGCCTCGGGACTAGCGGGGGCCTCTACAATGAGCAGTTCTTC. Amino acids: CASSLGTSGGLYNEQFF.

This clone was recorded once. V and J are TRBV27 and TRBJ2-5, with 10 bases lining up with TRBD2. V lost 1 base to trimming and J lost 4 bases; unmatched junction nucleotides: 6. The length of the CDR3 is 16 residues. The germline CDR1 and CDR2 sequences are MNHEY and SMNVEV (reference sequence). The CDR3 region has the DNA TGTGCCAGCAGTTTATTTGGGACTAGCGATGGAGAGACCCAGTACTTC. Protein product: CASSLFGTSDGETQYF.

The chain links TRBV9 to TRBJ2-1, with D hard to call. The V and J ends lost 4 bases and 7 bases respectively, with 12 bases between them. The CDR3 extends over 13 amino acids. Germline CDR1 SGDLS, CDR2 YYNGEE. CDR3 nucleotides: TGTGCCAGCAGCCCTTATTCAGTGAATGAGCAGTTCTTC. It encodes CASSPYSVNEQFF.

As for this clone: Different DNA sequences within this sample yield the same CDR3. This rearrangement joins TRBV5-1 to TRBJ2-5, with D possibly being TRBD2 (5 bases). From germline, CDR1 is SGHRS and CDR2 YFSETQ. The CDR3 consists of 14 residues. The V and J ends lost 0 bases and 1 base respectively, with 7 bases between them. CDR3 bases: TGCGCCAGCAGCTTGGTTCGGGGCCAAGAGACCCAGTACTTC. Its protein product is CASSLVRGQETQYF.

The chain recombines TRBV9 with TRBJ2-1; possibly TRBD2 for D (6 bases). CDR1 and CDR2 (germline): SGDLS, YYNGEE. V was clipped by 0 bases and J by 6 bases, with 13 bases between them. This CDR3 is built from 15 residues. Here the CDR3 reads CASSVGGASTNEQFF. For the CDR3, the DNA is TGTGCCAGCAGCGTAGGCGGGGCTAGCACCAATGAGCAGTTCTTC.

The chain is built from TRBV9 and TRBJ1-1, with 11 bases fitting TRBD1. Germline CDR1 is SGDLS and CDR2 is YYNGEE. CDR3 length equals 15 residues. V lost 2 bases, J lost 1 base, and 1 base stayed unmatched. CDR3 in amino acids: CASSVGQGANTEAFF. The CDR3, as DNA: TGTGCCAGCAGCGTTGGACAGGGGGCGAACACTGAAGCTTTCTTT.

The genes are TRBV30 and TRBJ1-2, with a tentative D call TRBD1 (6 bases). The CDR3 runs 13 residues. CDR1 and CDR2 (germline): GTSNPN, SVGIG (reference sequence). The V end lost 8 bases, the J end lost 6 bases, and 19 bases lay between the germline ends. DNA of the CDR3: TGTGCCGGGCCCGCCCCAGGGGCCAATGGCTACACCTTC. It translates to CAGPAPGANGYTF.

CDR3 DNA sequence: TGTGCCAGCAGTCCTCTAGCGGGGGGGCCTATGGAGCAGTATTTT. It specifies CASSPLAGGPMEQYF. The V gene is TRBV6-5, the J gene TRBJ2-3, with TRBD2 matching over 12 bases. CDR1 and CDR2 from the germline V gene are MNHEY and SVGAGI. The CDR3 is 15 residues long. After removal of 5 bases from V and 11 bases from J, the junction contained 11 bases not matched to a gene.

V gene TRBV5-5 combines with J gene TRBJ1-2; D is undetermined. V was shortened by 0 bases and J by 3 bases, with 6 bases between the two germline ends. This CDR3 contains 13 residues. Germline V gene data show CDR1 as SGHKS and CDR2 as YYEKEE (reference sequence). The CDR3 spells CASSLAIYYGYTF. CDR3 coding DNA: TGTGCCAGCAGCTTGGCCATTTACTATGGCTACACCTTC.

The rearrangement uses TRBV2 and TRBJ2-2; 7 positions agree with TRBD2. CDR3 length equals 18 residues. Germline values: CDR1 SNHLY, CDR2 FYNNEI. The V and J ends lost 4 bases and 0 bases, in that order; junction bases with no gene match: 11. The DNA for the CDR3 is TGTGCCAGCAGTGTGGTCCAGCGGGAAAACGCGAACACCGGGGAGCTGTTTTTT. It is translated as CASSVVQRENANTGELFF.

The chain carries TRBV5-6 and TRBJ2-5, with TRBD2 matching 9 bases. The V gene end was trimmed by 7 bases and the J gene end by 4 bases; junction bases not matched to a gene: 17. The CDR3 totals 17 residues. From germline, CDR1 is SGHDT and CDR2 YYEEEE. The CDR3 nucleotides are TGTGCCAGCTCGAGCCGGGGGCGGGAGGGCCTGAGAGAGACCCAGTACTTC. Its protein is CASSSRGREGLRETQYF. The variable domain in full, with the rest retrieved from reference TRBV5-6 and TRBJ2-5, is DAGVTQSPTHLIKTRGQQVTLRCSPKSGHDTVSWYQQALGQGPQFIFQYYEEEERQRGNFPDRFSGHQFPNYSSELNVNALLLGDSALYLCASSSRGREGLRETQYFGPGTRLLVL.

The J gene is TRBJ2-1, the V gene TRBV6-5, with TRBD2 matching 8 bases. Losses at the gene ends were 11 bases for V and 5 bases for J; bases not matched to a gene: 14. The CDR3 sequence is 15 residues long. The germline CDR1 and CDR2 sequences are MNHEY and SVGAGI. CDR3 residues: CARTGEKRENNEQFF. As DNA, the CDR3 is TGTGCCCGCACAGGTGAGAAGCGGGAGAACAATGAGCAGTTCTTC.

Comment on this clone: Different DNA sequences within this sample yield the same CDR3. The gene calls are TRBV5-4 and TRBJ2-7; D not certain. V was trimmed by 0 bases and J by 3 bases, leaving 7 bases between them. The CDR3 contains 13 residues. Germline assignment: CDR1 SGHNT and CDR2 YYREEE (reference sequence). DNA of the CDR3: TGTGCCAGCAGCTTGGGGATAAGCTACGAGCAGTACTTC. Protein product: CASSLGISYEQYF.

This chain connects TRBV2 to TRBJ2-1, with a tentative D call TRBD2 (5 bases). Germline loops: CDR1 SNHLY, CDR2 FYNNEI. V lost 10 bases and J 0 bases, leaving 19 bases between the germline ends. The CDR3 extends over 16 amino acids. This CDR3 reads CATTLREGYSYNEQFF. The CDR3 DNA sequence: TGTGCCACTACCCTAAGAGAGGGTTACTCCTACAATGAGCAGTTCTTC.

This chain uses TRBV7-9 with TRBJ2-3; D tentatively reads TRBD1 or TRBD2 (5 bases each). Germline V gene lookup returns CDR1 SEHNR and CDR2 FQNEAQ (reference sequence). Trimming stripped 5 bases from V and 1 base from J, with 13 bases between. The CDR3 sequence is 15 residues long. CDR3 coding DNA: TGTGCCAGCAGCGTCGGGACGGCCGGCACAGATACGCAGTATTTT. It yields the protein CASSVGTAGTDTQYF.

The CDR3 here is CASSTTREAFF. DNA for the CDR3: TGTGCCAGCAGCACTACACGGGAAGCTTTCTTT. The chain employs TRBV7-9 and TRBJ1-1, with D uncertain. CDR1 and CDR2 from the germline V gene are SEHNR and FQNEAQ (reference sequence). Trimming took 5 bases from V and 8 from J, leaving 9 bases between them. The CDR3 runs 11 residues.

V and J are TRBV30 and TRBJ2-5; 7 nucleotides line up with TRBD2. J lost 5 bases, V lost 6 bases, and 6 bases had no gene match. The CDR3 loop spans 12 amino acids. The V gene's germline CDR1 is GTSNPN and CDR2 SVGIG (reference sequence). This CDR3 reads CACPRDYETQYF. The CDR3 DNA reads TGTGCCTGCCCCCGGGACTATGAGACCCAGTACTTC.